This TCR beta chain stems from a study of response to subunit inactivated influenza vaccine (dated by TCRdb to 2017 to 2018). With respect to the entire study: Deep quantitative T cell receptor repertoire profiling was used in the study to track responses to a trivalent subunit inactivated influenza vaccine.

General study outcomes and caveats: According to the authors, only a limited number of new T cells may be recruited by each seasonal influenza vaccination.

From its cysteine to its phenylalanine, the CDR3 spans 13 amino acids. This entry keeps only the CDR3 DNA: 39 bases, framed from base 1. Relative to germline, V is 2 bases shorter and J is 4 bases shorter, with 6 bases between their ends. Library method: RT-PCR. Sequencing instrument: Illumina HiSeq 2500. TCRdb applied fastp at Q25 and MiXCR to the public reads, then kept only in-frame beta chains. Each CDR3 protein appears once, grouped with its most common genes and DNA. A total of roughly 700,000 distinct CDR3 sequences appear in this sample, around 16% of them only once. The ten largest clones capture roughly 11% of the sample. At least ten counts were recorded for this clonotype. Its antigen is not yet known. Base qualities were left out, and no much larger clone turns up one base away.

The material was PBMCs from blood, obtained approximately 12 days after vaccination. The chain is assembled from TRBV12-3 or TRBV12-4 and TRBJ1-5; the D gene remains uncertain. The TCR sequence derives from a man aged 50-60 years who received an inactivated influenza vaccine. Donor details come from another sample of the same person, matched by shared clones. The CDR3: CASSLTDNQPQHF. The nucleotide sequence is TGTGCCAGCAGTTTAACCGATAATCAGCCCCAGCATTTT.